The present T cell receptor (beta chain) was sequenced within a study of OX40 agonist ivuxolimab in advanced cancers. Clones were sequenced by immunoSEQ multiplex PCR, and TCRdb holds only the in-frame ones, with some missing. Altogether tens of thousands of clones are present, 94% being singletons, with the ten largest covering just over 20%. V was cut by 2 bases and J by 3 bases, with 7 bases left in between. This CDR3 contains 13 residues. CDR1 and CDR2 from the germline V gene are MNHEY and SVGAGI. V is TRBV6-5 and J is TRBJ1-2, with a weak D call TRBD1 (5 bases). The TCR was taken from an adult with an advanced solid tumor such as melanoma, head and neck, liver or kidney cancer. The specimen comprised CD4+ or CD8+ T cells sorted from blood, sampled in a trial of the OX40 agonist ivuxolimab. CDR3 sequence: CASSYAGDYGYTF. CDR3 DNA: TGTGCCAGCAGTTACGCGGGGGACTATGGCTACACCTTC.